Given below is one T cell receptor (beta chain) in context. cDNA serving as the sequencing template came from extracted, reverse transcribed RNA. Only in-frame clones appear in the TCRdb table, and some are missing; sequencing was by immunoSEQ multiplex PCR. In the table there are about 97,000 clones, roughly 41% of which are singletons. These data come from a study of CD8+ T cells in alopecia areata. As for the study in general: The drug, tofacitinib, lasted 6 to 18 months, followed by 6 months off drug.

Trimming shortened V by 6 bases and J by 7 bases, and 12 bases separated the two germline ends. Germline lookup yields CDR1 MNHNS and CDR2 SASEGT. The CDR3 is 13 residues long. Sequenced: CD4+ T cells sorted from blood. This chain connects TRBV6-1 to TRBJ2-2, with D perhaps matching TRBD1 (5 bases). This receptor was taken from a human donor with alopecia areata. The CDR3: CASSTSGRGELFF. For the CDR3, the DNA is TGTGCCAGCAGCACCTCAGGGCGCGGGGAGCTGTTTTTT.